These 28 T cell receptor beta chains came from one sample sequenced in a study of shared clonotypes between healthy human individuals (dated by TCRdb to about 2020). Libraries were prepared through the immunoSEQ multiplex PCR assay. Entries here come from immuneACCESS through TCRdb and include only in-frame sequences with V and J called. Some clones fail to appear in such tables; in the studies checked, an unresolved V gene covers under half of the shortfall, and the cause of the remainder is unknown. For this sample the table gives hundreds of thousands of clones, of which around 86% were detected only once. Clones ranked in the top ten supply roughly 15% of the sample. The sequenced sample was memory CD8+ T cells sorted from blood. The cell subset or site label of this sample denotes: CD45RO+ cells pooled with CCR7-negative TemRA cells. These receptors were taken from a man aged 18-30 years in good health.

This clone appeared once. The rearrangement uses TRBV10-3 and TRBJ2-7, with TRBD1 matching 8 bases. After removal of 6 bases from V and 7 bases from J, the junction contained 11 bases not matched to a gene. CDR1 is ENHRY and CDR2 is SYGVKD in the germline V gene. There are 14 residues in the CDR3. The CDR3 bases are TGTGCCATCAGAGATCCGACAGGGGCGGGGGAGCAGTACTTC. Its protein product is CAIRDPTGAGEQYF.

The chain uses TRBV5-8 and TRBJ2-3; D is perhaps TRBD2 (6 bases). Trimming cost V 5 bases and J 7 bases, with 14 bases left between them. Per germline, CDR1 SGHTS and CDR2 YDEGEE. The CDR3 totals 13 residues. DNA of the CDR3: TGTGCCAGCAGTTATGGGACTTCGAATACGCAGTATTTT. The encoded protein is CASSYGTSNTQYF.

The rearrangement uses TRBV2 and TRBJ2-2, with TRBD2 matching 13 bases. CDR1 is SNHLY, CDR2 FYNNEI, per germline. Germline trimming cut 6 bases from V and 4 bases from J; bases unmatched to any gene: 8. The CDR3 contains 17 residues. The CDR3 spells CASSRTSGSVATGELFF. Here the CDR3 DNA reads TGTGCCAGCAGCCGGACTAGCGGGAGCGTGGCCACCGGGGAGCTGTTTTTT.

The chain is built from TRBV4-3 and TRBJ2-3; 7 positions match TRBD2. The germline gives CDR1 LGHNA, CDR2 YSLEER. This CDR3 comprises 17 residues. The junction had 8 bases not matched to a gene; V was cut back by 0 bases and J by 2 bases. This chain's CDR3 is CASSQDLASGNTDTQYF. The CDR3 DNA is TGCGCCAGCAGCCAAGATCTAGCTAGCGGAAACACAGATACGCAGTATTTT.

This sequence joins TRBV4-1 and TRBJ2-7, with TRBD2 identical over 9 bases. This CDR3 has 15 amino acids. Germline V gene data show CDR1 as MGHRA and CDR2 as YSYEKL. The ends lost 3 bases at V and 4 bases at J; junction bases unmatched: 7. The CDR3 DNA reads TGCGCCAGCAGCCACCTTAGTAGCGGGAGTTACGAGCAGTACTTC. It is translated as CASSHLSSGSYEQYF.

With respect to this clone: A much larger clone lies one base from this, so it may be a read error. This CDR3 is also generated by other DNA sequences in the sample. This sequence joins TRBV5-1 and TRBJ2-7, with D unclear. The germline V and J ends were trimmed by 3 bases and 3 bases, with 4 bases remaining between them. The CDR3 runs to 11 residues. CDR1 is SGHRS and CDR2 is YFSETQ in the germline V gene. CDR3 sequence (DNA): TGCGCCAGCAGCTCGGGCTACGAGCAGTACTTC. Its protein is CASSSGYEQYF.

The genes are TRBV7-9 and TRBJ1-1; maybe TRBD1 (6 bases). Trimming took off 5 bases at V and 7 bases at J, with 14 bases between the two ends. The length of the CDR3 is 13 residues. Per the germline V gene, CDR1 is SEHNR and CDR2 is FQNEAQ (reference sequence). The CDR3 loop is CASSLGQTYEAFF. CDR3 coding DNA: TGTGCCAGCAGCCTCGGACAGACCTATGAAGCTTTCTTT.

This clone was recorded at least ten times. This chain connects TRBV11-1 to TRBJ2-5, with 8 bases matching TRBD2. Germline CDR1 SGHAT, CDR2 FQDESV (reference sequence). Trimming cost V 5 bases and J 4 bases; bases outside gene matches: 6. This CDR3 is built from 14 residues. The chain's CDR3 is CASSVTGGAETQYF. The CDR3 DNA follows: TGTGCCAGCAGCGTTACCGGGGGGGCAGAGACCCAGTACTTC. Full variable domain (rest looked up from reference TRBV11-1 and TRBJ2-5): EAEVAQSPRYKITEKSQAVAFWCDPISGHATLYWYRQILGQGPELLVQFQDESVVDDSQLPKDRFSAERLKGVDSTLKIQPAELGDSAMYLCASSVTGGAETQYFGPGTRLLVL.

The genes are TRBV10-1 and TRBJ2-7; no reliable D call. Deletions cut 3 bases from V and 8 bases from J, with 8 bases between. This CDR3 region has 11 residues. In germline, CDR1 is WNHNN, CDR2 SYGVQD (reference sequence). The CDR3: CASSDGDQQYF. The CDR3 nucleotides read TGCGCCAGCAGTGATGGGGATCAGCAGTACTTC.

This chain links TRBV6-1 with TRBJ1-5; D is possibly TRBD1 (5 bases). Germline V gene lookup returns CDR1 MNHNS and CDR2 SASEGT. The CDR3 covers 17 residues. The V end was cut by 2 bases, the J end by 4 bases, with 18 bases between. The CDR3 sequence: CASSENGQGAGNQPQHF. The CDR3 nucleotides are TGTGCCAGCAGTGAAAATGGGCAAGGGGCGGGAAATCAGCCCCAGCATTTT.

Regarding this clone: The CDR3 does not end in the conserved phenylalanine or tryptophan, so this is likely a read error. The chain recombines TRBV29-1 with TRBJ1-2; maybe TRBD1 (5 bases). CDR3 length equals 13 residues. Germline V gene sequence: CDR1 SQVTM, CDR2 ANQGSEA. V was trimmed by 6 bases and J by 5 bases, leaving 16 bases between them. The CDR3 loop is CSVEINPGYGYTL. The CDR3 bases are TGCAGCGTCGAAATCAACCCAGGGTATGGCTACACCCTC.

Of note for this clone: In the same sample, other DNA sequences code for this CDR3. The CDR3 nucleotides read TGTGCCAGCAGTTTACAGGGCAGCAATCAGCCCCAGCATTTT. Encoded protein: CASSLQGSNQPQHF. The chain carries TRBV27 and TRBJ1-5, with D perhaps matching TRBD1 (5 bases). V lost 2 bases, J lost 1 base, and 6 bases lay in between. This CDR3 is 14 amino acids long. Germline values: CDR1 MNHEY, CDR2 SMNVEV (reference sequence).

In the case of this clone: Other DNA sequences in this sample translate to the same CDR3. The gene calls are TRBV5-1 and TRBJ1-1; 7 nucleotides agree with TRBD1. The V gene end was trimmed by 1 base and the J gene end by 5 bases; junction bases not matched to a gene: 5. CDR1 is SGHRS, CDR2 YFSETQ, per germline. The CDR3 extends over 14 amino acids. The CDR3 DNA sequence: TGCGCCAGCAGCTTGTCACCAGGGGGAACTGAAGCTTTCTTT. Amino acids: CASSLSPGGTEAFF.

This rearrangement joins TRBV7-8 to TRBJ2-7; 16 bases line up with TRBD2. Per the germline V gene, CDR1 is SGHVS and CDR2 is FQNEAQ. J was trimmed by 4 bases and V by 3 bases; bases with no gene match: 3. This CDR3 comprises 16 residues. DNA for the CDR3: TGTGCCAGCAGCTTTGGGACTAGCGGGAGGGAATACGAGCAGTACTTC. This gives the protein CASSFGTSGREYEQYF.

The chain links TRBV28 to TRBJ2-2, with 10 bases lining up with TRBD2. Trimming at V came to 6 bases and at J to 1 base, leaving 5 bases not matched to a gene. CDR1 is MDHEN, CDR2 SYDVKM, per germline. This CDR3 has 16 amino acids. CDR3 DNA: TGTGCCAGCAGACCTCTAGCGGGAGAGAACACCGGGGAGCTGTTTTTT. Its translation: CASRPLAGENTGELFF.

The rearrangement links TRBV12-5 to TRBJ2-1, with no clear D. Between the trimmed V and J ends, which lost 2 bases and 2 bases, there was a span of 13 bases. CDR3 length: 16 amino acids. The germline V gene has CDR1 LGHNT and CDR2 FRNRAP. The CDR3, as DNA: TGTGCTAGTGGTTTGTACTACATCAAACCCTACAATGAGCAGTTCTTC. Its protein product is CASGLYYIKPYNEQFF.

The chain combines TRBV5-4 with TRBJ2-7, with 11 bases fitting TRBD2. This CDR3 contains 14 residues. Per germline, CDR1 SGHNT and CDR2 YYREEE (reference sequence). V lost 4 bases to trimming and J lost 3 bases; unmatched junction nucleotides: 3. CDR3 amino acids: CASSMTSGVYEQYF. CDR3 nucleotides: TGTGCCAGCAGCATGACTAGCGGGGTCTACGAGCAGTACTTC.

The CDR3 bases are TGCAGCGTTGATTTGGGATATGGACAACCGGCTGAAGCTTTCTTT. It specifies CSVDLGYGQPAEAFF. The chain uses TRBV29-1 and TRBJ1-1; perhaps TRBD1 as D (5 bases). CDR1 is SQVTM, CDR2 ANQGSEA, per germline. V was trimmed by 3 bases and J by 6 bases, leaving 20 bases between them. CDR3 length: 15 amino acids. Filled out from reference TRBV29-1 and TRBJ1-1, the complete variable domain reads SAVISQKPSRDICQRGTSLTIQCQVDSQVTMMFWYRQQPGQSLTLIATANQGSEATYESGFVIDKFPISRPNLTFSTLTVSNMSPEDSSIYLCSVDLGYGQPAEAFFGQGTRLTVV.

V and J are TRBV5-4 and TRBJ2-7; 13 bases agree with TRBD2. CDR3 length: 15 residues. In germline, CDR1 is SGHNT, CDR2 YYREEE (reference sequence). Losses at the gene ends were 2 bases for V and 2 bases for J; bases not matched to a gene: 1. This CDR3 reads CASSLLAGGPYEQYF. In nucleotides, the CDR3 is TGTGCCAGCAGCTTACTAGCGGGAGGGCCCTACGAGCAGTACTTC.

This rearrangement joins TRBV6-5 to TRBJ1-1; D gene ambiguous. The CDR3 length is 11 residues. The ends were cut back, 8 bases at V and 3 bases at J, with 7 bases in the middle. Germline CDR1 MNHEY, CDR2 SVGAGI. Here the CDR3 DNA reads TGTGCCAGCCGCGACTACACTGAAGCTTTCTTT. Translated, it gives CASRDYTEAFF.

The rearrangement links TRBV9 to TRBJ2-5; 9 positions match TRBD2. Germline V lookup: CDR1 SGDLS, CDR2 YYNGEE. V was pared by 0 bases and J by 5 bases, with 8 bases of the junction left unmatched. The CDR3 has 16 residues. The DNA for the CDR3 is TGTGCCAGCAGCGTAGAGGCTAGCGGGATGGGTGAGACCCAGTACTTC. This gives the protein CASSVEASGMGETQYF.

This clone has just a few counts. Within the sample, other DNA sequences also encode this same CDR3. The rearrangement links TRBV27 to TRBJ2-7; TRBD2 aligns across 7 bases. There are 15 residues in the CDR3. CDR1 is MNHEY, CDR2 SMNVEV, per germline (reference sequence). J lost 4 bases, V lost 0 bases, and 6 bases had no gene match. This chain's CDR3 is CASSLSGGSLYEQYF. In DNA, the CDR3 is TGTGCCAGCAGTTTATCTGGCGGGAGTCTTTACGAGCAGTACTTC.

This chain connects TRBV30 to TRBJ1-1; 7 bases map to TRBD1. Trimming at V came to 3 bases and at J to 7 bases, leaving 8 bases not matched to a gene. Germline V gene lookup returns CDR1 GTSNPN and CDR2 SVGIG (reference sequence). The length of the CDR3 is 13 residues. The CDR3 spells CAWRDRGQFEAFF. The CDR3 coding sequence is TGTGCCTGGAGGGATAGGGGACAGTTTGAAGCTTTCTTT.

The rearrangement links TRBV18 to TRBJ1-2; 9 nucleotides match TRBD1. V dropped 2 bases and J dropped 4; count of bases not matched to a gene: 11. Germline loops: CDR1 KGHSH, CDR2 LQKENI. The CDR3 is 17 residues long. DNA of the CDR3: TGTGCCAGCTCACCAAAGGGACAGGGAACGAGGAGCTATGGCTACACCTTC. It codes for CASSPKGQGTRSYGYTF.

The chain uses TRBV2 and TRBJ1-5; 9 positions agree with TRBD1. Germline V gives CDR1 SNHLY, CDR2 FYNNEI. This CDR3 is 20 amino acids long. The trim removed 3 bases at V and 2 bases at J, leaving 17 bases unmatched. The CDR3, as DNA: TGTGCCAGCAGTGAGGTGGACAGGGGAGGGTTTAGGGTTGGCAATCAGCCCCAGCATTTT. Amino acids: CASSEVDRGGFRVGNQPQHF.

This chain joins TRBV6-6 and TRBJ2-3, with 7 nucleotides matching TRBD2. Trimming at V came to 5 bases and at J to 2 bases, leaving 7 bases not matched to a gene. This CDR3 comprises 15 residues. The germline CDR1 and CDR2 sequences are MNHNY and SVGAGI (reference sequence). In DNA form, the CDR3 reads TGTGCCAGCAGTAATTACGGGGGGAACACAGATACGCAGTATTTT. Its translation: CASSNYGGNTDTQYF.

This clone was detected only once. The chain is built from TRBV19 and TRBJ2-2; D unresolved. Trimming stripped 3 bases from V and 2 bases from J, with 7 bases between. CDR1 and CDR2 (germline): LNHDA, SQIVND (reference sequence). The CDR3 extends over 14 amino acids. The CDR3 DNA is TGTGCCAGTAGTATCCCGGACAACACCGGGGAGCTGTTTTTT. It encodes CASSIPDNTGELFF. The full variable domain, its missing parts supplied by reference TRBV19 and TRBJ2-2, is DGGITQSPKYLFRKEGQNVTLSCEQNLNHDAMYWYRQDPGQGLRLIYYSQIVNDFQKGDIAEGYSVSREKKESFPLTVTSAQKNPTAFYLCASSIPDNTGELFFGEGSRLTVL.

The CDR3 here is CASSQGQEADTQYF. The DNA of the CDR3 is TGCGCCAGCAGCCAAGGACAGGAGGCAGATACGCAGTATTTT. The chain uses TRBV4-3 and TRBJ2-3, with D possibly being TRBD1 (6 bases). The CDR3 consists of 14 residues. Germline V gene sequence: CDR1 LGHNA, CDR2 YSLEER. The V gene lost 1 base and the J gene lost 4 bases, with 9 bases spanning the gap.